The T cell receptor (beta chain) described here comes from a study of blood T cell repertoires in COVID-19. Study-level information: Acute-phase and convalescent COVID-19 samples originated in the United States, Italy and Spain. Sample material is recorded as cDNA or gDNA derived from T cells, B-cell-depleted T cells, or PBMCs.

This clone was found once. This CDR3 is built from 11 residues. The V end was cut by 2 bases, the J end by 10 bases, with 7 bases between. CDR1 is SGDLS and CDR2 is YYNGEE in the germline V gene. As processed by the authors: It was from reference gene primer amplification that nucleated cell counts were estimated. Clones were read by immunoSEQ multiplex PCR, and TCRdb kept only the in-frame ones, dropping some. The D gene and trimming were derived from the DNA, and the V and J assignments and clone size from that table. The sample lists around 93,000 clones, about 86% occurring once. The rearrangement uses TRBV9 and TRBJ2-1; no clear D gene. Sequenced sample: peripheral blood. This receptor was identified in a man aged 55 to 69 with acute or convalescent COVID-19. CDR3 DNA: TGTGCCAGCAGCGTCGCGAAAGAGCAGTTCTTC. It encodes CASSVAKEQFF.